The clone carrying this T cell receptor beta chain has only one observation. Trimming shortened V by 2 bases and J by 1 base, and 8 bases separated the two germline ends. CDR1 and CDR2 (germline): SGHVS, FNYEAQ. The CDR3 is 14 amino acids. This record comes from a study of graft-versus-host responses after intestinal transplantation. TCRdb's copy holds only in-frame clones and misses some; the assay was immunoSEQ multiplex PCR. Of roughly 45,000 clones in the sample, over 85% were seen once. The starting material was PBMCs, obtained approximately 360 days after intestinal transplant. This chain connects TRBV7-6 to TRBJ1-1; the D gene is possibly TRBD1 (5 bases). The sequence was collected from a human patient who received an intestinal transplant, so some T cells may come from the graft donor. DNA for the CDR3: TGTGCCAGCAGCTTATATCAGGGGAACACTGAAGCTTTCTTT. Encoded protein: CASSLYQGNTEAFF.